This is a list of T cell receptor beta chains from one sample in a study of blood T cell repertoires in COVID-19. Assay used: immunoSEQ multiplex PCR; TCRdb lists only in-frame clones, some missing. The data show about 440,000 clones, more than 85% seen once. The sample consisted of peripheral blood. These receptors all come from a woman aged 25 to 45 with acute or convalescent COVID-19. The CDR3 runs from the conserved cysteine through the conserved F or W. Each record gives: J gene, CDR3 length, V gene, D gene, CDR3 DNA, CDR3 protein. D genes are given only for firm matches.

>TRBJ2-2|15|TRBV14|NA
TGTGCCAGCAGCCAAGACAGCAGGAACGGCGGGGAGCTGTTTTTT
CASSQDSRNGGELFF
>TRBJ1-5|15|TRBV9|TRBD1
TGTGCCAGCAGCGTCACTGGACAGGGAGGTCAGCCCCAGCATTTT
CASSVTGQGGQPQHF
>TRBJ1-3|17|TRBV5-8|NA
TGTGCCAGCAGCTTGGGGACTTTACTGAGGTCTGGAAACACCATATATTTT
CASSLGTLLRSGNTIYF
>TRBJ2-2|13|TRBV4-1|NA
TGCGCCAGCAGCCAAGAACGAGGCGGGGAGCTGTTTTTT
CASSQERGGELFF
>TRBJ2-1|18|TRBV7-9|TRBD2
TGTGCCAGCAGCTTTTCCGGGACTAGCGGGGGGTCCTACAATGAGCAGTTCTTC
CASSFSGTSGGSYNEQFF
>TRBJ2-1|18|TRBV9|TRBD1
TGTGCCAGCAGCCGGGACAGGGTTACTAGAAGCTCCTACAATGAGCAGTTCTTC
CASSRDRVTRSSYNEQFF
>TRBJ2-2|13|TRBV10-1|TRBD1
TGCGCCAGCAGGAAGACAGGGCCCGGGGAGCTGTTTTTT
CASRKTGPGELFF
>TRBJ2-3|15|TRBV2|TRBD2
TGTGCCAGCAGCGAGGGACTAGCGGGGGGTGATACGCAGTATTTT
CASSEGLAGGDTQYF
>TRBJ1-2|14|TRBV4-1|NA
TGCGCCAGCAGCCAAGTTCCAGGAAACTATGGCTACACCTTC
CASSQVPGNYGYTF
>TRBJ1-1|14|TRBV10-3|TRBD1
TGTGCCATCAGTGAGGCACAGGGGCTGACTGAAGCTTTCTTT
CAISEAQGLTEAFF
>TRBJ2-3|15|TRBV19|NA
TGTGCCAGTAGTAGCGGGGAAATACCCAAAAATACGCAGTATTTT
CASSSGEIPKNTQYF